Each of the 20 T cell receptor beta chains below was sequenced from the same sample in a study of identical twins. TCRdb processed the 5' RACE reads anew with MiXCR; each CDR3 protein has one entry. The data contain about 150,000 distinct CDR3 sequences, 3.5% of them singletons. The sample taken for sequencing was memory T cells sorted from blood. These receptors all come from a man aged 18-30 years in good health.

The rearrangement joins TRBV7-2 to TRBJ2-2; D perhaps matches TRBD2 (6 bases). CDR1 and CDR2 (germline): SGHTA, FQGNSA. The V end was cut by 3 bases, the J end by 7 bases, with 9 bases between. This CDR3 has 13 amino acids. The DNA for the CDR3 is TGTGCCAGCAGCTTTCACGGGGGCGGGGAGCTGTTTTTT. Translated: CASSFHGGGELFF.

This clonotype was detected a few times. J is TRBJ1-5 and V is TRBV7-2; D call uncertain. Trimming removed 8 bases from V and 0 bases from J, with 8 bases in between. Looked up from germline, CDR1 is SGHTA and CDR2 is FQGNSA. The CDR3 length is 13 residues. The CDR3 nucleotides read TGTGCCAGCGGGGATTATAGCAATCAGCCCCAGCATTTT. Translation: CASGDYSNQPQHF.

This clonotype was seen ten or more times. The chain carries TRBV7-2 and TRBJ2-3; D remains ambiguous. The CDR3 runs to 16 residues. V was trimmed by 3 bases and J by 0 bases, leaving 13 bases between them. The germline gives CDR1 SGHTA, CDR2 FQGNSA. The CDR3 nucleotides read TGTGCCAGCAGCTTCAAAGCGAATCCTAGCACAGATACGCAGTATTTT. It encodes CASSFKANPSTDTQYF.

This clonotype has just a few counts. The CDR3 DNA sequence: TGTGCCAGCAGCTTAACCCCTACAGGGGACAATGAGCAGTTCTTC. Amino acids: CASSLTPTGDNEQFF. The chain couples TRBV11-3 to TRBJ2-1; 7 bases match TRBD1. Germline V gene lookup returns CDR1 SGHNT and CDR2 YENEEA. The CDR3 runs 15 residues. The J segment lost 5 bases and the V segment lost 2 bases, leaving 6 bases of the junction unmatched.

Ten or more counts support this clonotype. The J gene is TRBJ2-1, the V gene TRBV28, with no clear D. The germline V gene has CDR1 MDHEN and CDR2 SYDVKM. The V end lost 6 bases, the J end lost 0 bases, and 12 bases lay between the germline ends. The CDR3 runs 15 residues. For the CDR3, the DNA is TGTGCCAGCAGGGCCTTATACAGCTCCTACAATGAGCAGTTCTTC. Amino acids: CASRALYSSYNEQFF.

This clonotype was found many times. J is TRBJ2-3 and V is TRBV7-9; D perhaps matches TRBD2 (5 bases). This CDR3 comprises 16 residues. Germline lookup yields CDR1 SEHNR and CDR2 FQNEAQ (reference sequence). Trimming shortened V by 3 bases and J by 5 bases, and 18 bases separated the two germline ends. This chain's CDR3 is CASSLWTGWAGDTQYF. DNA of the CDR3: TGTGCCAGCAGCTTGTGGACGGGATGGGCCGGAGATACGCAGTATTTT. The full variable domain, rest sourced from reference TRBV7-9 and TRBJ2-3, is DTGVSQNPRHKITKRGQNVTFRCDPISEHNRLYWYRQTLGQGPEFLTYFQNEAQLEKSRLLSDRFSAERPKGSFSTLEIQRTEQGDSAMYLCASSLWTGWAGDTQYFGPGTRLTVL.

This clonotype was seen at least ten times. The chain is built from TRBV21-1 and TRBJ2-1; the listed D gene, TRBD1, was not tested against the DNA. TRBV21-1 represents a pseudogene. The CDR3 is 14 residues long. The CDR3 coding sequence is TGTGCCAGCAGCCATCTCCGGGCGTACAATGAGCAGTTCTTC. It yields the protein CASSHLRAYNEQFF.

This clonotype occurred many times. The J gene is TRBJ1-4, the V gene TRBV19; 7 nucleotides match TRBD1. Germline CDR1 reads LNHDA; CDR2 reads SQIVND (reference sequence). The CDR3 is 15 amino acids. V dropped 5 bases and J dropped 8; count of bases not matched to a gene: 11. CDR3 region: CASSLTGTVPEKLFF. As DNA, the CDR3 is TGTGCCAGTAGTCTCACCGGGACAGTGCCCGAAAAACTGTTTTTT.

As concerns this clonotype: A much larger clone differs from this one at a single base, so this may be a read error. The CDR3: CASSLSGGQLEQYF. In DNA, the CDR3 is TGTGCCAGCAGCTTATCCGGCGGGCAGCTCGAGCAGTACTTC. This chain joins TRBV7-8 and TRBJ2-7; the D gene is possibly TRBD2 (5 bases). Per the germline V gene, CDR1 is SGHVS and CDR2 is FQNEAQ. The CDR3 spans 14 residues. Trimming left V 2 bases short and J 6 bases short, with 14 bases between.

The sample holds many counts of this clonotype. V usage is TRBV24-1 and J usage is TRBJ2-1, with D unresolved. Germline CDR1 KGHDR, CDR2 SFDVKD. Trimming removed 12 bases from V and 8 bases from J, with 19 bases in between. The CDR3 contains 13 residues. The CDR3 bases are TGTGCCCTCCTCGTTCAGGTTGTCCATGAGCAGTTCTTC. As protein: CALLVQVVHEQFF.

This clonotype was counted ten times or more. The chain couples TRBV5-1 to TRBJ2-1, with 8 bases identical to TRBD1. The CDR3 length is 15 residues. J lost 9 bases, V lost 2 bases, and 10 bases had no gene match. In germline, CDR1 is SGHRS, CDR2 YFSETQ. CDR3 coding DNA: TGCGCCAGCAGCTTTTGGACAGGGAGCGAAGGTGAGCAGTTCTTC. It is translated as CASSFWTGSEGEQFF.

This clonotype was picked up many times. The chain combines TRBV5-6 with TRBJ2-4; a weak D match, TRBD2 (5 bases). The CDR3 is made up of 15 amino acids. CDR1 and CDR2 (germline): SGHDT, YYEEEE. V was shortened by 4 bases and J by 3 bases, with 14 bases between the two germline ends. CDR3: CASSPGLEVKNIQYF. DNA of the CDR3: TGTGCCAGCAGCCCGGGTTTGGAGGTCAAAAACATTCAGTACTTC. Together with reference TRBV5-6 and TRBJ2-4, the CDR3 gives the full variable domain: DAGVTQSPTHLIKTRGQQVTLRCSPKSGHDTVSWYQQALGQGPQFIFQYYEEEERQRGNFPDRFSGHQFPNYSSELNVNALLLGDSALYLCASSPGLEVKNIQYFGAGTRLSVL.

This clonotype came up many times. The chain uses TRBV20-1 and TRBJ2-1; D is possibly TRBD2 (5 bases). This CDR3 is 10 amino acids long. V gave up 7 bases and J gave up 8 bases, with 9 bases separating them. The germline V gene has CDR1 DFQATT and CDR2 SNEGSKA (reference sequence). DNA of the CDR3: TGCAGTGTTAGCGCTCATGAGCAGTTCTTC. Translated, it gives CSVSAHEQFF.

The table lists this clonotype with many counts. The CDR3 nucleotides are TGCAGCGCGGCCCCGACAGGGAGGGAGCAGTACTTC. This translates into CSAAPTGREQYF. This chain links TRBV29-1 with TRBJ2-7, with D possibly TRBD1 on 7 matching bases. Germline values: CDR1 SQVTM, CDR2 ANQGSEA. With 7 bases removed from V and 7 bases from J, the gap between germline ends came to 17 bases. CDR3 length equals 12 residues.

This clonotype occurred a few times. The J gene is TRBJ2-1, the V gene TRBV18, with 10 bases fitting TRBD2. The CDR3 runs to 16 residues. J was trimmed by 9 bases and V by 3 bases; bases with no gene match: 11. CDR1 is KGHSH and CDR2 is LQKENI in the germline V gene. CDR3: CASSPGLAGEAGEQFF. DNA of the CDR3: TGTGCCAGCTCACCGGGTCTAGCGGGAGAAGCGGGTGAGCAGTTCTTC.

The chain links TRBV7-2 to TRBJ1-1; D might be TRBD1 (5 bases). V dropped 2 bases and J dropped 3 bases, with 13 bases sitting between them. The germline V gene encodes CDR1 SGHTA and CDR2 FQGNSA. The CDR3 covers 15 residues. CDR3 in DNA: TGTGCCAGCAGCTTAACCCAGCGGGGGGACACTGAAGCTTTCTTT. It is translated as CASSLTQRGDTEAFF.

This clonotype has at least ten counts. The gene calls are TRBV4-2 and TRBJ1-3; D is ambiguous. Germline V gene sequence: CDR1 LGHNA, CDR2 YNFKEQ. Deletions cut 4 bases from V and 4 bases from J, with 8 bases between. The CDR3 is made up of 13 amino acids. This CDR3 reads CASSPQEGNTIYF. The CDR3 region has the DNA TGTGCCAGCAGCCCCCAGGAAGGAAACACCATATATTTT.

This clonotype was counted ten times or more. The J gene is TRBJ2-7, the V gene TRBV10-3, with D unclear. V lost 11 bases and J lost 1, with 15 bases in between. Germline-derived CDR1 and CDR2 are ENHRY and SYGVKD. The CDR3 has 13 amino acids. For the CDR3, the DNA is TGTGCCGCCGCCGGCGGCTCATCCTACGAGCAGTACTTC. Translated: CAAAGGSSYEQYF.

The chain combines TRBV11-1 with TRBJ2-7, with D hard to call. The V end lost 5 bases, the J end lost 5 bases, and 13 bases lay between the germline ends. The germline V gene encodes CDR1 SGHAT and CDR2 FQDESV (reference sequence). This CDR3 comprises 13 residues. For the CDR3, the DNA is TGTGCCAGCAGCCTACGGTTAGGTCACGAGCAGTACTTC. Its protein product is CASSLRLGHEQYF.

This clonotype was observed many times. The rearrangement uses TRBV27 and TRBJ2-1; D may match TRBD1 or TRBD2 (6 bases each). The germline CDR1 and CDR2 sequences are MNHEY and SMNVEV (reference sequence). This CDR3 has 18 amino acids. Trimming pared 5 bases from V and 0 bases from J, leaving 20 bases between. The DNA of the CDR3 is TGTGCCAGCAGTACCTCGATGGGCAGGGGACTCTCCTACAATGAGCAGTTCTTC. Its protein is CASSTSMGRGLSYNEQFF.